One sample yielded the 26 T cell receptor beta chains listed below, sequenced in a study of response to subunit inactivated influenza vaccine. TCRdb processed the RT-PCR reads anew with MiXCR; each CDR3 protein has one entry. Of about 830,000 distinct CDR3 sequences listed, approximately 17% are singletons. The source material was PBMCs from blood, sampled approximately 5 days after vaccination. These receptors originate from a man aged 50 to 60 who received an inactivated influenza vaccine.

This clonotype was detected only a few times. V usage is TRBV29-1 and J usage is TRBJ1-2; perhaps TRBD1 as D (6 bases). Germline CDR1 and CDR2: SQVTM and ANQGSEA. V was cut by 0 bases and J by 8 bases, with 19 bases left in between. The CDR3 spans 15 residues. The CDR3 loop reads CSVEDLQGSPGGYTF. As DNA, the CDR3 is TGCAGCGTTGAAGATCTTCAGGGGTCCCCGGGCGGCTACACCTTC.

The chain is built from TRBV15 and TRBJ2-2; D remains ambiguous. Trimming pared 0 bases from V and 7 bases from J, leaving 12 bases between. This CDR3 is built from 15 residues. The germline V gene has CDR1 LNHNV and CDR2 YYDKDF (reference sequence). In nucleotides, the CDR3 is TGTGCCACCAGCAGAGATCGTTTTTCAGGCGGGGAGCTGTTTTTT. Translation: CATSRDRFSGGELFF.

The chain couples TRBV20-1 to TRBJ1-5, with TRBD1 identical over 9 bases. The junction had 5 bases not matched to a gene; V was cut back by 3 bases and J by 5 bases. This CDR3 comprises 14 residues. Germline V gene data show CDR1 as DFQATT and CDR2 as SNEGSKA (reference sequence). This CDR3 reads CSASQQGAHQPQHF. Here the CDR3 DNA reads TGCAGTGCTAGCCAACAGGGGGCGCATCAGCCCCAGCATTTT.

Only a few counts were recorded for this clonotype. The J gene is TRBJ1-5, the V gene TRBV5-8; D perhaps matches TRBD1 (5 bases). V lost 4 bases and J 4 bases, leaving 18 bases between the germline ends. The CDR3 runs to 16 residues. The germline gives CDR1 SGHTS, CDR2 YDEGEE. CDR3 nucleotides: TGTGCCAGCAGCCTGCCTGCTAGGGGATATAATCAGCCCCAGCATTTT. Protein product: CASSLPARGYNQPQHF.

The sample holds a few counts of this clonotype. The rearrangement links TRBV7-2 to TRBJ2-5; no clear D. V was trimmed by 5 bases and J by 5 bases, leaving 15 bases between them. Germline CDR1 SGHTA, CDR2 FQGNSA. CDR3 length: 14 residues. The CDR3 region has the DNA TGTGCCAGCAGCCCCCTGTTCCCGCGGGAGACCCAGTACTTC. This sequence encodes CASSPLFPRETQYF.

This clonotype was recorded a few times. The V call is TRBV12-3 or TRBV12-4, the J call TRBJ1-6; TRBD1 aligns across 7 bases. Trimming cost V 7 bases and J 9 bases; bases outside gene matches: 9. This CDR3 is built from 14 residues. The CDR3 coding sequence is TGTGCCAGCACCCCGGACTACAGGGGTTCACCCCTCCACTTT. As protein: CASTPDYRGSPLHF.

V is TRBV20-1 and J is TRBJ2-3; D may be TRBD1 (6 bases). This CDR3 has 15 residues. Germline CDR1 and CDR2: DFQATT and SNEGSKA (reference sequence). Trimming pared 3 bases from V and 2 bases from J, leaving 15 bases between. CDR3 protein: CSASPLQGLTDTQYF. For the CDR3, the DNA is TGCAGTGCTAGCCCTCTACAGGGTCTCACAGATACGCAGTATTTT.

The CDR3 region is CASSYSGEMGPPVWNEQFF. As DNA, the CDR3 is TGTGCCAGCAGTTACTCGGGAGAAATGGGTCCTCCTGTGTGGAATGAGCAGTTCTTC. V gene TRBV6-5 combines with J gene TRBJ2-1; weak D call: TRBD2 (5 bases). Germline values: CDR1 MNHEY, CDR2 SVGAGI. The CDR3 consists of 19 residues. Deletions cut 0 bases from V and 7 bases from J, with 25 bases between.

This clonotype was detected a few times. Germline is not matched at one junction end, which may reflect a read error. J is TRBJ2-2 and V is TRBV7-7, with 8 bases matching TRBD2. The CDR3 is made up of 14 amino acids. Germline-derived CDR1 and CDR2 are SSHAT and FNYEAQ (reference sequence). The CDR3 is CASSGGPNTGELFF. DNA of the CDR3: TGTGCTAGCAGCGGGGGCCCGAACACCGGGGAGCTGTTTTTT.

The chain is built from TRBV14 and TRBJ2-1; 9 positions match TRBD1. Germline V gene data show CDR1 as SGHDN and CDR2 as FVKESK. This CDR3 spans 13 amino acids. V shed 4 bases, J shed 15 bases, and the junction held 10 bases outside the gene matches. CDR3 DNA: TGTGCCAGCAGCCCCCGACAGGGGGGTGCTCGGTTCTTC. Its translation: CASSPRQGGARFF.

The chain employs TRBV20-1 and TRBJ1-4; 7 bases are shared with TRBD1. The germline V gene encodes CDR1 DFQATT and CDR2 SNEGSKA (reference sequence). J lost 0 bases, V lost 0 bases, and 7 bases had no gene match. The CDR3 loop spans 17 amino acids. The CDR3 loop is CSARDRGRIATNEKLFF. Here the CDR3 DNA reads TGCAGTGCTAGAGATAGGGGGCGGATTGCAACTAATGAAAAACTGTTTTTT.

The V and J genes are TRBV5-1 and TRBJ2-1; D unresolved. Trimming cost V 5 bases and J 0 bases, with 9 bases left between them. Germline V gene data show CDR1 as SGHRS and CDR2 as YFSETQ. CDR3 size: 14 residues. The CDR3 here is CASREFGSYNEQFF. In nucleotides, the CDR3 is TGCGCCAGCAGGGAGTTTGGCTCCTACAATGAGCAGTTCTTC.

A few counts support this clonotype. The chain recombines TRBV10-3 with TRBJ2-1; D is possibly TRBD1 or TRBD2 (5 bases each). Germline CDR1 and CDR2: ENHRY and SYGVKD. Between the trimmed V and J ends, which lost 0 bases and 4 bases, there was a span of 10 bases. The CDR3 runs to 15 residues. CDR3 coding DNA: TGTGCCATCAGTGAGTCGGGGACGGGGTACAATGAGCAGTTCTTC. Its translation: CAISESGTGYNEQFF.

V is TRBV28 and J is TRBJ1-2, with TRBD1 identical over 8 bases. This CDR3 comprises 15 residues. Germline trimming cut 3 bases from V and 5 bases from J; bases unmatched to any gene: 8. Germline V gene data show CDR1 as MDHEN and CDR2 as SYDVKM. Here the CDR3 reads CASSLSAGGGYGYTF. The CDR3 DNA reads TGTGCCAGCAGTTTGTCGGCAGGGGGCGGATATGGCTACACCTTC.

In DNA, the CDR3 is TGTGCCAGCAGTTTTCCGGAAACTGAAGCTTTCTTT. Protein: CASSFPETEAFF. The V and J genes are TRBV12-3 or TRBV12-4 and TRBJ1-1, with D unclear. The CDR3 consists of 12 residues. V was trimmed by 3 bases and J by 5 bases, leaving 7 bases between them.

In its sample, this clonotype was seen a few times. The chain is built from TRBV12-3 or TRBV12-4 and TRBJ2-3; D might be TRBD2 (6 bases). The CDR3 length is 14 residues. V lost 2 bases, J lost 2 bases, and 8 bases lay in between. CDR3 sequence (DNA): TGTGCCAGCAGTTTATGGGGGGTCACAGATACGCAGTATTTT. Translation: CASSLWGVTDTQYF.

This clonotype showed up just a few times. The chain carries TRBV5-5 and TRBJ1-1; a possible D gene is TRBD1 (5 bases). Trimming left V 4 bases short and J 0 bases short, with 16 bases between. Germline CDR1 reads SGHKS; CDR2 reads YYEKEE (reference sequence). The CDR3 runs 16 residues. CDR3 sequence: CASSPSQWGMNTEAFF. In DNA form, the CDR3 reads TGTGCCAGCAGCCCCAGCCAGTGGGGCATGAACACTGAAGCTTTCTTT.

This clonotype was seen more than once but under ten times. This chain connects TRBV7-2 to TRBJ1-1; tentatively, D is TRBD1 (5 bases). CDR3 length: 15 residues. Trimming pared 1 base from V and 5 bases from J, leaving 14 bases between. Germline lookup yields CDR1 SGHTA and CDR2 FQGNSA. The CDR3 protein is CASSLVQGLGTEAFF. The CDR3 DNA reads TGTGCCAGCAGCTTAGTCCAGGGATTAGGGACTGAAGCTTTCTTT. The full variable domain, its missing parts supplied by reference TRBV7-2 and TRBJ1-1, is GAGVSQSPSNKVTEKGKDVELRCDPISGHTALYWYRQSLGQGLEFLIYFQGNSAPDKSGLPSDRFSAERTGGSVSTLTIQRTQQEDSAVYLCASSLVQGLGTEAFFGQGTRLTVV.

There are a few counts of this clonotype. CDR3 in DNA: TGCAGCGTCGGGTGGGCAGGCCGCACAGATACGCAGTATTTT. Its translation: CSVGWAGRTDTQYF. This chain uses TRBV29-1 with TRBJ2-3; no clear D gene. Trimming took off 6 bases at V and 1 base at J, with 14 bases between the two ends. Germline V CDR1 and CDR2: SQVTM, ANQGSEA. The CDR3 totals 14 residues.

V usage is TRBV7-2 and J usage is TRBJ2-1, with D tentatively TRBD2 (5 bases). The germline V gene has CDR1 SGHTA and CDR2 FQGNSA. Trimming removed 5 bases at V and 0 bases at J, with 14 bases between. This CDR3 has 16 amino acids. Here the CDR3 DNA reads TGTGCCAGCAGCGAACAGCGGAGGAGCTCCTACAATGAGCAGTTCTTC. Translating gives CASSEQRRSSYNEQFF.

The rearrangement uses TRBV4-3 and TRBJ2-1; 14 nucleotides agree with TRBD2. This CDR3 is 20 amino acids long. Germline CDR1 is LGHNA and CDR2 is YSLEER. V lost 0 bases and J lost 7; bases outside the gene matches: 14. The CDR3 nucleotides read TGCGCCAGCAGCCAAGAACCGGGACTAGCGGGAGAAGTGGGATCAAATGAGCAGTTCTTC. Its protein product is CASSQEPGLAGEVGSNEQFF.

The CDR3 region is CSASSSQGAGNIQYF. The CDR3 coding sequence is TGCAGTGCTAGTTCCTCACAGGGGGCGGGAAACATTCAGTACTTC. This chain connects TRBV20-1 to TRBJ2-4, with 9 bases fitting TRBD1. Germline V gene data show CDR1 as DFQATT and CDR2 as SNEGSKA (reference sequence). J lost 6 bases, V lost 3 bases, and 9 bases had no gene match. This CDR3 is built from 15 residues.

This clonotype came up a few times. This chain joins TRBV7-2 and TRBJ2-7; unclear D gene. This CDR3 has 15 amino acids. The ends were cut back, 2 bases at V and 0 bases at J, with 11 bases in the middle. Germline CDR1 reads SGHTA; CDR2 reads FQGNSA. CDR3 nucleotide sequence: TGTGCCAGCAGCTTACAGGATTCAGGCTCCTACGAGCAGTACTTC. Protein product: CASSLQDSGSYEQYF.

The chain recombines TRBV2 with TRBJ2-7; D tentatively fits TRBD1 or TRBD2 (5 bases each). This CDR3 is 15 amino acids long. The germline CDR1 and CDR2 sequences are SNHLY and FYNNEI. Deletions cut 2 bases from V and 4 bases from J, with 15 bases between. The CDR3 spells CASSEYGAVGYEQYF. Here the CDR3 DNA reads TGTGCCAGCAGTGAATACGGGGCCGTAGGGTACGAGCAGTACTTC.

In its sample, this clonotype was seen a few times. This chain connects TRBV7-9 to TRBJ2-2; 9 nucleotides match TRBD1. The CDR3 length is 16 residues. V was clipped by 4 bases and J by 4 bases; unmatched bases: 7. The V gene's germline CDR1 is SEHNR and CDR2 FQNEAQ (reference sequence). CDR3 loop: CASSSGTGLLTGELFF. The CDR3 DNA follows: TGTGCCAGCAGCTCAGGGACAGGGCTTCTCACCGGGGAGCTGTTTTTT.

CDR3 loop: CAWSMSTDTQYF. As DNA, the CDR3 is TGTGCCTGGAGTATGAGCACAGATACGCAGTATTTT. V gene TRBV30 combines with J gene TRBJ2-3; no definite D call. CDR1 and CDR2 (germline): GTSNPN, SVGIG (reference sequence). This CDR3 has 12 residues. V shed 2 bases and J shed 0 bases, with 3 bases lying between them.